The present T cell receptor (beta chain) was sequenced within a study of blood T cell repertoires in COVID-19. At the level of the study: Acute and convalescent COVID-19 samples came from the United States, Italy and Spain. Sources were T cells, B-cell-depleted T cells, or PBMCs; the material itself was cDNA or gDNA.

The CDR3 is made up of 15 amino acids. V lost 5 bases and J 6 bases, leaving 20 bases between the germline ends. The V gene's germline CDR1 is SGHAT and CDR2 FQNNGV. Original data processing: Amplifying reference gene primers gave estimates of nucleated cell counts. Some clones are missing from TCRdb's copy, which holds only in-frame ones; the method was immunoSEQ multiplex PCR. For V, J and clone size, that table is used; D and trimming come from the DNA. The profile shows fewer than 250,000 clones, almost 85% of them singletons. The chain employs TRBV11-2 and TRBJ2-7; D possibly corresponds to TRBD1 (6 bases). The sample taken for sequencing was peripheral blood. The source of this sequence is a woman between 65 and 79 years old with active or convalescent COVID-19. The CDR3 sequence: CASSGKGGEVGEQYF. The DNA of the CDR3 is TGTGCCAGCAGCGGCAAAGGGGGAGAGGTGGGCGAGCAGTACTTC.